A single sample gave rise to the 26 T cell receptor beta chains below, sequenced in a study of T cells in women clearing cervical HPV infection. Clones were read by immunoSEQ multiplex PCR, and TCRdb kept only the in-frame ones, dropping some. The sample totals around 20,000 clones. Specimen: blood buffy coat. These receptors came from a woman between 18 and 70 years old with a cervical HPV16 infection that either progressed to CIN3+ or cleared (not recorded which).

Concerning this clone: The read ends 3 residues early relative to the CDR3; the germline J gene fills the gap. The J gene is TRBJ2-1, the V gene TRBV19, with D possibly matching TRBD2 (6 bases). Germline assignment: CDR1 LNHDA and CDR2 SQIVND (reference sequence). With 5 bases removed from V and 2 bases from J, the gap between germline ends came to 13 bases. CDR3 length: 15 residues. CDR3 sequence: CASSPGTYAYNEQFF. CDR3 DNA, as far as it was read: TGTGCCAGTAGTCCCGGGACTTATGCCTACAATGAG.

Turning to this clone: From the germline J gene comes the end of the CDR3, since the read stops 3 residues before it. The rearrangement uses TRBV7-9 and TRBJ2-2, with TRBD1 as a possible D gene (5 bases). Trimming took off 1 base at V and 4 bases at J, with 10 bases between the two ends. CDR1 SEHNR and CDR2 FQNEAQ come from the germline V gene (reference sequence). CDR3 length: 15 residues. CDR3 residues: CASSLEDSPTGELFF. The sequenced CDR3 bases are TGTGCCAGCAGCTTAGAAGACAGCCCCACCGGGGAG.

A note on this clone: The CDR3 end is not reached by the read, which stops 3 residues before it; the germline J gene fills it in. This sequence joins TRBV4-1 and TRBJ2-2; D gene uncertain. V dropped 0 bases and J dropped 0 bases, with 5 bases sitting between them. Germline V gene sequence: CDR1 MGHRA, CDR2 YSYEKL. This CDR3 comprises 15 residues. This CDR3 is CASSQDQANTGELFF. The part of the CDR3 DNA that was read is TGCGCCAGCAGCCAAGATCAGGCGAACACCGGGGAG.

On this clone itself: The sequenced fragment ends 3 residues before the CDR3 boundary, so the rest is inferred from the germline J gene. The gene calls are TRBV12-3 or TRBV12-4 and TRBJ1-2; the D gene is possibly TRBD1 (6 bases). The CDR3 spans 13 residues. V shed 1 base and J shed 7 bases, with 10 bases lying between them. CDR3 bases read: TGTGCCAGCAGTTTAGGGACAGCTGGTGGC. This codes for CASSLGTAGG. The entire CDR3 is CASSLGTAGGYTF.

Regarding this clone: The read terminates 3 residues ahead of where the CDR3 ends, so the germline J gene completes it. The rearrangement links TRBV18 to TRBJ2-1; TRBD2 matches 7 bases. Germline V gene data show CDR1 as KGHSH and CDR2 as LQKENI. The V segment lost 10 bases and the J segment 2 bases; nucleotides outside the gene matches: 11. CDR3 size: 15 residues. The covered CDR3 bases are TGTGCCAACTCCATAGCGGGCTCCGCCTACAATGAG. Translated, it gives CANSIAGSAYNE. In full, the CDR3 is CANSIAGSAYNEQFF.

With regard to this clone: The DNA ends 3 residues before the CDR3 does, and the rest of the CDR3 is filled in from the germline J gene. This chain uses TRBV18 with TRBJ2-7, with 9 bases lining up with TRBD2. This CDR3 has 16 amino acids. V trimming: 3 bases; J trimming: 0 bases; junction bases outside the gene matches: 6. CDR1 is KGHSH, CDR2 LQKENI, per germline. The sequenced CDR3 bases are TGTGCCAGCTCACCTAGCGGGGGCCTTAGCTCCTACGAG. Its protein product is CASSPSGGLSSYE. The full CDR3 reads CASSPSGGLSSYEQYF.

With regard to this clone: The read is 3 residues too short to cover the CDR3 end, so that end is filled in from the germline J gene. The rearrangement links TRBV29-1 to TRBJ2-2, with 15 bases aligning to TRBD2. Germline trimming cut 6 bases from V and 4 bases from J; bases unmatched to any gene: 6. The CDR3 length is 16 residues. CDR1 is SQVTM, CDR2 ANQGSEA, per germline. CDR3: CSVGLAGGPGTGELFF. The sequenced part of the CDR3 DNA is TGCAGCGTCGGACTAGCGGGGGGGCCGGGCACCGGGGAG.

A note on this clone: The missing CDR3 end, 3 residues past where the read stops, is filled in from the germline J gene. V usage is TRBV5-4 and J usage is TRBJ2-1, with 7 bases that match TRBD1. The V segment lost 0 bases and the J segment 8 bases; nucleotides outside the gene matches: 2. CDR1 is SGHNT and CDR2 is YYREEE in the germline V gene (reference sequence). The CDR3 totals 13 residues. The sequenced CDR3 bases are TGTGCCAGCAGCTTGGTAGGGGGCCATGAG. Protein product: CASSLVGGHE. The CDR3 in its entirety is CASSLVGGHEQFF.

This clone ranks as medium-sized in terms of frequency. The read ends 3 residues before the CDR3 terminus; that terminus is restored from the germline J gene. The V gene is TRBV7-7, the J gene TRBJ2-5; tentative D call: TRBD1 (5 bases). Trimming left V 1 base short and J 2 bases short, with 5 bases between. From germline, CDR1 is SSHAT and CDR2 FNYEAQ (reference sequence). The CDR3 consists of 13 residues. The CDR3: CASSLDRQETQYF. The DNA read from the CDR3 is TGTGCCAGCAGCTTAGACAGGCAAGAGACC.

CDR3 residues: CSADRGVSSGNTIYF. The DNA read from the CDR3 is TGCAGTGCCGACAGGGGGGTTAGCTCTGGAAACACC. The chain has TRBV20-1 and TRBJ1-3; 9 nucleotides match TRBD1. The read terminates 3 residues before the CDR3 end, so the remaining end is supplied by the germline J gene. The V and J ends lost 6 bases and 0 bases, in that order; junction bases with no gene match: 6. Germline lookup yields CDR1 DFQATT and CDR2 SNEGSKA (reference sequence). The CDR3 length is 15 residues.

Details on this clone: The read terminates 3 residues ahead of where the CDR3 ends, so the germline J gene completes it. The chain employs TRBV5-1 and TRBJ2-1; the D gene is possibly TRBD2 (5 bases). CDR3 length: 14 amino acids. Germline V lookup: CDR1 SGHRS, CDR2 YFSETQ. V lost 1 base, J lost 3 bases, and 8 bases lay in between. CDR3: CASSLTGSYNEQFF. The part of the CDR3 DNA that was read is TGCGCCAGCAGCTTGACGGGGAGCTACAATGAG.

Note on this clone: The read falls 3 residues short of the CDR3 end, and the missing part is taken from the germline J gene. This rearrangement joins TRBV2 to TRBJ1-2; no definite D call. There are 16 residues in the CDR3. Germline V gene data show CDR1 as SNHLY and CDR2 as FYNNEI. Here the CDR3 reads CASSERPLVYYNDYTF. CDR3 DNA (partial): TGTGCCAGCAGTGAACGTCCCCTAGTGTATTACAATGAC. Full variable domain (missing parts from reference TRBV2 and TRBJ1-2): EPEVTQTPSHQVTQMGQEVILRCVPISNHLYFYWYRQILGQKVEFLVSFYNNEISEKSEIFDDQFSVERPDGSNFTLKIRSTKLEDSAMYFCASSERPLVYYNDYTFGSGTRLTVV.

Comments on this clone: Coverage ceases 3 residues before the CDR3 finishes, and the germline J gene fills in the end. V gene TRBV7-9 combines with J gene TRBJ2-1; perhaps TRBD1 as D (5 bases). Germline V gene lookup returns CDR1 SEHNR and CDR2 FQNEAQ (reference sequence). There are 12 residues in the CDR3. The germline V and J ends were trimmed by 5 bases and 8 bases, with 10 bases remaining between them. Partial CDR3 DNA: TGTGCCAGCAGCCCCGACAGCTATGAG. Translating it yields CASSPDSYE. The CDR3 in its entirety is CASSPDSYEQFF.

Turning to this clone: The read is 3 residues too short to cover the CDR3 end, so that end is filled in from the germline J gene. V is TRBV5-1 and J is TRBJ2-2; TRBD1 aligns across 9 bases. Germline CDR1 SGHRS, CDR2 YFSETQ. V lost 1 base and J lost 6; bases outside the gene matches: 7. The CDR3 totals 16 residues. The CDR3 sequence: CASSLTGGDSSGELFF. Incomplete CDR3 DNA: TGCGCCAGCAGCTTGACAGGGGGCGATTCGTCCGGGGAG.

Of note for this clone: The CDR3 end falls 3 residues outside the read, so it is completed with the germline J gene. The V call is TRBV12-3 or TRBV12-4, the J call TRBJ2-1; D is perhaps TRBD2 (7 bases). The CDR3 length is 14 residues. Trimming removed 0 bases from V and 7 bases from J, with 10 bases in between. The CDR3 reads CASSLAGGRNEQFF. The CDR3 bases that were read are TGTGCCAGCAGTTTAGCGGGGGGGCGGAATGAG.

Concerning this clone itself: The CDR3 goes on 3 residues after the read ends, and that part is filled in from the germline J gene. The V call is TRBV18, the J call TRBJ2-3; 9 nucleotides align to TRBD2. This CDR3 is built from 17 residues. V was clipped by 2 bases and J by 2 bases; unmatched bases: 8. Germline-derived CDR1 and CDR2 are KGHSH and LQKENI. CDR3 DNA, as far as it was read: TGTGCCAGCTCACCAAGGGGCACTAGCGGGCCCACAGATACG. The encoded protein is CASSPRGTSGPTDT. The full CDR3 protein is CASSPRGTSGPTDTQYF.

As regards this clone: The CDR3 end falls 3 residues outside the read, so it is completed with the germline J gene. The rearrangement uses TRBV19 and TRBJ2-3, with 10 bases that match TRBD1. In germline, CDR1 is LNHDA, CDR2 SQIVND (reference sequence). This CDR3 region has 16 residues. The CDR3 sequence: CASSIDPGTGAETQYF. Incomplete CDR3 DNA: TGTGCCAGTAGTATAGATCCCGGGACAGGGGCCGAGACG. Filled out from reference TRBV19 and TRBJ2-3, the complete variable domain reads DGGITQSPKYLFRKEGQNVTLSCEQNLNHDAMYWYRQDPGQGLRLIYYSQIVNDFQKGDIAEGYSVSREKKESFPLTVTSAQKNPTAFYLCASSIDPGTGAETQYFGPGTRLTVL.

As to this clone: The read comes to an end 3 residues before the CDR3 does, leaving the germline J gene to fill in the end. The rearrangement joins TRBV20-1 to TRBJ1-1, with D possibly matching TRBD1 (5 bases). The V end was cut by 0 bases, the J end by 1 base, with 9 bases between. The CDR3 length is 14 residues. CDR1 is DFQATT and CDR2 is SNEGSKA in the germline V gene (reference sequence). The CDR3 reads CSARDGGWNTEAFF. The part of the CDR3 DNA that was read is TGCAGTGCTAGAGATGGGGGGTGGAACACTGAA.

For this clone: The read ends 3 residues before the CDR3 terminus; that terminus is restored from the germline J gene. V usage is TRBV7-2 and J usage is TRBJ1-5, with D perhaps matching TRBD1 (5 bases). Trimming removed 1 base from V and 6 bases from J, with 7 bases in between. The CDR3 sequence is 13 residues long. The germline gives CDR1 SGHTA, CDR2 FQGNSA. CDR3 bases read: TGTGCCAGCAGCTTAGAGGGGTTTCAGCCC. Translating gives CASSLEGFQP. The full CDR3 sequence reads CASSLEGFQPQHF.

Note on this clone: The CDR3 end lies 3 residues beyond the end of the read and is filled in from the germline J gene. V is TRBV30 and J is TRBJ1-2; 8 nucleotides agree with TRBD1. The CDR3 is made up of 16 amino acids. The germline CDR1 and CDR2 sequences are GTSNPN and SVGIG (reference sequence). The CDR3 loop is CAWMNRDRLTYNDYTF. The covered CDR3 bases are TGTGCCTGGATGAACCGGGACAGGCTGACCTACAATGAC.

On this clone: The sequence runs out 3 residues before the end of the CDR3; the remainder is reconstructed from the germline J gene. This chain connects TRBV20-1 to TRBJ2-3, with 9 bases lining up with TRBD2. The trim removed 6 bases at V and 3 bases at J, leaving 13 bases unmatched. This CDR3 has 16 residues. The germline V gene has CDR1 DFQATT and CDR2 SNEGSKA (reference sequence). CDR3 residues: CSAPRRLAGWTDTQYF. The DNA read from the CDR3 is TGCAGTGCGCCCCGCCGGCTAGCGGGGTGGACAGATACG.

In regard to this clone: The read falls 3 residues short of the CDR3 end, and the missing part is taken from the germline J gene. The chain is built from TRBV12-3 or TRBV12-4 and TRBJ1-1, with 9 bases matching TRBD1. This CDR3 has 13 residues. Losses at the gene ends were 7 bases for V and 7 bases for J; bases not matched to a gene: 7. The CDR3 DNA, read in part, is TGTGCCAGCACACGGGACAGGGCCCTTGAA. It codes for CASTRDRALE. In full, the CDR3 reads CASTRDRALEAFF.

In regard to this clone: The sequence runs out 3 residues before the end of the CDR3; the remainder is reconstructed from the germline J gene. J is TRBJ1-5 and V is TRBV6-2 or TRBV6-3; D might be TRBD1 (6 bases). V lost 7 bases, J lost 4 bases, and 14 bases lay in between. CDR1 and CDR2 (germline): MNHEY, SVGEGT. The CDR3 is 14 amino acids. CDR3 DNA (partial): TGTGCCAGCAATACCCGGGGGGCAAATCAGCCC. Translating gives CASNTRGANQP. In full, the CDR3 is CASNTRGANQPQHF.

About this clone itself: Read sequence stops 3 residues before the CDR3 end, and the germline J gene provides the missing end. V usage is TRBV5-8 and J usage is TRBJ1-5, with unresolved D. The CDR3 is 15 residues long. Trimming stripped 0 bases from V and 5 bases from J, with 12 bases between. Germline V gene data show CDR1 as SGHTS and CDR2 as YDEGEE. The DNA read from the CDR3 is TGTGCCAGCAGCTTGGTGTCGGCCGGGGATCAGCCC. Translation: CASSLVSAGDQP. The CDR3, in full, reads CASSLVSAGDQPQHF. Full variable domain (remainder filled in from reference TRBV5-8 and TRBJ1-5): EAGVTQSPTHLIKTRGQQATLRCSPISGHTSVYWYQQALGLGLQFLLWYDEGEERNRGNFPPRFSGRQFPNYSSELNVNALELEDSALYLCASSLVSAGDQPQHFGDGTRLSIL.

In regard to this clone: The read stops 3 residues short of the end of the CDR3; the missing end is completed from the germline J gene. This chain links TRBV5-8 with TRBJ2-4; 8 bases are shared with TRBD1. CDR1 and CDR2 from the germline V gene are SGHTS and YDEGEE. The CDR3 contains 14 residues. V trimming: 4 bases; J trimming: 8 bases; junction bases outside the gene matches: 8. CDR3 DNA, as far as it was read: TGTGCCAGCAGCCTAGGACAGGGTAATTACATT. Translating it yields CASSLGQGNYI. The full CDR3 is CASSLGQGNYIQYF.

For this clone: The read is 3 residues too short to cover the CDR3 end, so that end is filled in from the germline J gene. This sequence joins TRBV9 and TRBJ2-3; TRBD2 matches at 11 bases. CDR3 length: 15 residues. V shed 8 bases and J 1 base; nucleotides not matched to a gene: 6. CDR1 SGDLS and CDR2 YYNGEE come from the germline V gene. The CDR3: CASNMGLAGTDTQYF. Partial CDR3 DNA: TGTGCCAGTAACATGGGACTAGCGGGCACAGATACG.